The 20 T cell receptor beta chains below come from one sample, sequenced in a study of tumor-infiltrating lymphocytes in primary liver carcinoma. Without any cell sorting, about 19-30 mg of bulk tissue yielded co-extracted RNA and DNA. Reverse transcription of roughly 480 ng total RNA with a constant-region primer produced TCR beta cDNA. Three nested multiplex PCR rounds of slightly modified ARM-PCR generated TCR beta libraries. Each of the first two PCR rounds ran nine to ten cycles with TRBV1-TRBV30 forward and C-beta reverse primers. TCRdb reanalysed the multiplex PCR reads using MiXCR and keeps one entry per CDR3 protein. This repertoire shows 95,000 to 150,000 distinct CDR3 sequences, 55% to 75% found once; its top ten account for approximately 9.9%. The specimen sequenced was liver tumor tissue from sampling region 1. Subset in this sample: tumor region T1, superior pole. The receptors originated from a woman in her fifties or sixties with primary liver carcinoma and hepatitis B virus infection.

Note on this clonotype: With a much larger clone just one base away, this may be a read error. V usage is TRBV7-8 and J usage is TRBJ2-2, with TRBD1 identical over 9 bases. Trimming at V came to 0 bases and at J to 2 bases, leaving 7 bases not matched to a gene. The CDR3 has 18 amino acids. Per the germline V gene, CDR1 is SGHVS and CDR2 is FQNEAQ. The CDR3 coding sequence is TGTGCCAGCAGCTTAGCTCTCGGACAGGGGCAAAACACCGGGGAGCTGTTTTTT. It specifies CASSLALGQGQNTGELFF.

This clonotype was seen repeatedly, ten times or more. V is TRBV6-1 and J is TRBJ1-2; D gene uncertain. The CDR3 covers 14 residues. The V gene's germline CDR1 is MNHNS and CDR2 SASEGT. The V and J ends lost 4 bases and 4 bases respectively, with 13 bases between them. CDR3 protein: CASSVTTVLYGYTF. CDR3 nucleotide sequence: TGTGCCAGCAGTGTCACGACGGTTCTCTATGGCTACACCTTC.

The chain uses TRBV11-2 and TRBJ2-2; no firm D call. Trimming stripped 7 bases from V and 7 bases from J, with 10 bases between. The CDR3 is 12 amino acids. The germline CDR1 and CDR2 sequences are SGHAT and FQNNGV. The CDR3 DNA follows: TGTGCCAGCAAGGACGGAAACGGGGAGCTGTTTTTT. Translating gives CASKDGNGELFF.

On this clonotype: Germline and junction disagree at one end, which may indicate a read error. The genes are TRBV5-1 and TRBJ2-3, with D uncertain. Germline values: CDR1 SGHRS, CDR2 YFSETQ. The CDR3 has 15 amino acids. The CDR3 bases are TGCGCCAGCAGCTTGGGCGTAGTACCCACAGATACGCTGTATTTT. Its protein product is CASSLGVVPTDTLYF.

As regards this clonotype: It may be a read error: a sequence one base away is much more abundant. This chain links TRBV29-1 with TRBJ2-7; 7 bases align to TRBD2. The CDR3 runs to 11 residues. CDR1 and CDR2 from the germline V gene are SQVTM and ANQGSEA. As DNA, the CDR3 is TGCATCGTCGGACTAGTCCGCGAGCAGTACTTC. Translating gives CIVGLVREQYF.

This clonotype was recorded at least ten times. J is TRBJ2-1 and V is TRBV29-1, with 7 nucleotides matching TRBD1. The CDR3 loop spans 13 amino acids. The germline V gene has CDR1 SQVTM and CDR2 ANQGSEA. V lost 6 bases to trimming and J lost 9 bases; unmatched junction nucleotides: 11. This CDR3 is CSVEQGYVGEQFF. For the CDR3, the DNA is TGCAGCGTCGAACAGGGGTACGTGGGTGAGCAGTTCTTC.

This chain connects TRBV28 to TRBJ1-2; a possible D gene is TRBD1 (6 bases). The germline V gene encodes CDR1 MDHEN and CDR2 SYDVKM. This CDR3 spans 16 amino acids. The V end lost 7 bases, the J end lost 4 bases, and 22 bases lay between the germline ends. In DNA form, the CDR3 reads TGTGCCAGCACCGGATCACAGGGACGGAGCGGCTATGGCTACACCTTC. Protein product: CASTGSQGRSGYGYTF.

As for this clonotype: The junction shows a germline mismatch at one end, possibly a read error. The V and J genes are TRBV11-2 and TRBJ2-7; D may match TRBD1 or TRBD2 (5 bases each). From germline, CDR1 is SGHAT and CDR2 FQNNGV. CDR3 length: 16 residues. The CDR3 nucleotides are TGTGCCAGTAGCTTAGTCGAGAAGGGACCATACTACGAGCAGTACTTC. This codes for CASSLVEKGPYYEQYF. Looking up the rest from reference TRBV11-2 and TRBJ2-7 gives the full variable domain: EAGVAQSPRYKIIEKRQSVAFWCNPISGHATLYWYQQILGQGPKLLIQFQNNGVVDDSQLPKDRFSAERLKGVDSTLKIQPAKLEDSAVYLCASSLVEKGPYYEQYFGPGTRLTVT.

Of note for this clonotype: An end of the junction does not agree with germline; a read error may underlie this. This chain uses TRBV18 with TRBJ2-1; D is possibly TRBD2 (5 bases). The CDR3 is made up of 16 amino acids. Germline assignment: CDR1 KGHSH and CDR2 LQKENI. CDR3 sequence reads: CVSSPTSAQRYNEQFF. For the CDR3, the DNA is TGTGTCAGCTCACCTACTAGTGCTCAGCGTTACAATGAGCAGTTCTTC.

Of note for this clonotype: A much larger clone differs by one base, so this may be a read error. CDR3 DNA: TGTGCCAGCAGCTACGGGGCTCCGTTTACTGAGCAGTTCTTC. This gives the protein CASSYGAPFTEQFF. The V call is TRBV6-2 or TRBV6-3, the J call TRBJ2-7; D tentatively reads TRBD1 or TRBD2 (5 bases each). The end of the DNA is better explained by TRBJ2-1, so the J call may be wrong. Germline V gene data show CDR1 as MNHEY and CDR2 as SVGEGT. The CDR3 runs 14 residues.

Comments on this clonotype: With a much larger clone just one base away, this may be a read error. CDR3 sequence: CSVSVGNERFF. CDR3 DNA: TGCAGCGTCTCGGTGGGGAATGAGCGGTTCTTC. The chain carries TRBV29-1 and TRBJ2-1; D gene uncertain. This CDR3 has 11 residues. From germline, CDR1 is SQVTM and CDR2 ANQGSEA.

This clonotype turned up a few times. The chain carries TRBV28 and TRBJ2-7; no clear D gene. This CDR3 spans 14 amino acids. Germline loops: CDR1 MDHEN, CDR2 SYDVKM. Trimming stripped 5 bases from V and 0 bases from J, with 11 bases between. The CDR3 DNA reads TGTGCCAGCAGTCGGCCCCCTGACTCCTACGAGCAGTACTTC. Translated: CASSRPPDSYEQYF.

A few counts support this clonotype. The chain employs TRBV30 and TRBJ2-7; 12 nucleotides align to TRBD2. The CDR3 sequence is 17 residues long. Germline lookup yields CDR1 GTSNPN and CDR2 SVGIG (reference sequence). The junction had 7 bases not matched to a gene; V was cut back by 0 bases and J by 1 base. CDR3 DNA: TGTGCCTGGAGTGTACCCCTAGCGGGAGGGAGTTCCTACGAGCAGTACTTC. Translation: CAWSVPLAGGSSYEQYF. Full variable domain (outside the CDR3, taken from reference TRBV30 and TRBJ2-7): SQTIHQWPATLVQPVGSPLSLECTVEGTSNPNLYWYRQAAGRGLQLLFYSVGIGQISSEVPQNLSASRPQDRQFILSSKKLLLSDSGFYLCAWSVPLAGGSSYEQYFGPGTRLTVT.

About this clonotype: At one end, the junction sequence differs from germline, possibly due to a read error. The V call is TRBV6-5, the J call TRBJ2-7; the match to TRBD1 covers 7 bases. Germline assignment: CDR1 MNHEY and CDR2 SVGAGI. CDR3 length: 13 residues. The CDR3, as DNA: TGTGCCGGCAGAACAGGGGCCGCATACGAGCAATACTTC. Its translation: CAGRTGAAYEQYF.

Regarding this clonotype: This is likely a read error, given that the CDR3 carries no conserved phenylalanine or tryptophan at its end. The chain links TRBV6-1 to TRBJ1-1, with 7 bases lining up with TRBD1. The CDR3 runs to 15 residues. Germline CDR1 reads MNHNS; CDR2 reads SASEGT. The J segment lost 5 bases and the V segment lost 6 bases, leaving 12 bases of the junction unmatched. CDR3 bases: TGTGCCAGCAGCACCCGCAGACAGGGAGAAACTGAAGCTTTCCTT. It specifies CASSTRRQGETEAFL.

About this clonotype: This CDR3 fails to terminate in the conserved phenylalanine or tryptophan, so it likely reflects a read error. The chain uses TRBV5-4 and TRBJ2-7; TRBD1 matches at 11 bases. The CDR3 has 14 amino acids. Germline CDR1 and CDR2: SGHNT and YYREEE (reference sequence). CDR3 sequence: CASSLGDRGYGQYS. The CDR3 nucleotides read TGTGCCAGCAGCTTGGGGGACAGGGGGTACGGGCAGTACTCC.

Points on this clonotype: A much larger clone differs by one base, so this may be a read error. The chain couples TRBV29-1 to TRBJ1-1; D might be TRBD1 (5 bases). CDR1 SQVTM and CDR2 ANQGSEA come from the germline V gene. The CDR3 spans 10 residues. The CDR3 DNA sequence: TGCGGGGCACAGAACACTGGAGCTTTCTTT. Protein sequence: CGAQNTGAFF.

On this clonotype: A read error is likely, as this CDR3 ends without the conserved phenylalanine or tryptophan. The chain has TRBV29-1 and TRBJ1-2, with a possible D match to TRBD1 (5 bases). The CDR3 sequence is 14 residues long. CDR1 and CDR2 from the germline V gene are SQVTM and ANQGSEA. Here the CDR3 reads CNVARGTVARGYTS. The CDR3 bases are TGCAACGTTGCCCGGGGGACGGTCGCTCGCGGCTACACCTCC.

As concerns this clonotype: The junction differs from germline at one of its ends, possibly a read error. The CDR3 is CASSPAGWGESSYNEQLF. CDR3 nucleotides: TGTGCCAGCAGCCCCGCAGGTTGGGGGGAGAGCTCCTACAATGAACAGCTCTTC. This chain connects TRBV28 to TRBJ2-1; the D gene is possibly TRBD2 (6 bases). Looked up from germline, CDR1 is MDHEN and CDR2 is SYDVKM. CDR3 length: 18 residues.

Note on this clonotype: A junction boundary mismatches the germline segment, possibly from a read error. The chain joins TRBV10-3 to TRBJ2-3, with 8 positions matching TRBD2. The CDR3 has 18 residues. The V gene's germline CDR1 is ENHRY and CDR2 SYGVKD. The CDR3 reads CANTGTSGSGISTDMQYF. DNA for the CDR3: TGTGCCAATACCGGGACTAGTGGGAGCGGTATTAGCACAGATATGCAGTATTTT.